Presented here are 26 T cell receptor beta chains from one specimen sequenced in a study of blood T cell repertoires in COVID-19. Sequencing used immunoSEQ multiplex PCR; TCRdb keeps in-frame clones, though not all of them. The data show about 22,000 clones, 80% to 90% seen once. Sequenced: peripheral blood. The receptors originated from a human donor with active COVID-19. The donor label of this sample is uncertain.

The chain couples TRBV4-2 to TRBJ2-3; 9 bases fit TRBD1. With V trimmed by 3 bases and J by 2 bases, 12 bases remained unmatched. This CDR3 has 18 residues. Germline V lookup: CDR1 LGHNA, CDR2 YNFKEQ. In DNA form, the CDR3 reads TGTGCCAGCAGCCATCAAAGGGGAGGGACAGGGAACACAGATACGCAGTATTTT. The encoded protein is CASSHQRGGTGNTDTQYF.

Sample share makes this clone medium-sized (0.01 to 0.1%). CDR3 sequence (DNA): TGTGCTAGCAACCTGGGGGGGTGGGAGCAGTACTTC. Residues: CASNLGGWEQYF. The genes are TRBV12-5 and TRBJ2-7; TRBD2 matches at 7 bases. In germline, CDR1 is LGHNT, CDR2 FRNRAP. The J segment lost 7 bases and the V segment lost 9 bases, leaving 9 bases of the junction unmatched. CDR3 length equals 12 residues.

The genes are TRBV4-1 and TRBJ2-7; 8 bases line up with TRBD2. The V gene's germline CDR1 is MGHRA and CDR2 YSYEKL. This CDR3 has 15 residues. The J segment lost 6 bases and the V segment lost 0 bases, leaving 7 bases of the junction unmatched. CDR3: CASSQELASGFEQYF. CDR3 nucleotides: TGCGCCAGCAGCCAAGAGCTAGCTAGCGGGTTCGAGCAGTACTTC.

This clone has just a few counts. The chain employs TRBV7-8 and TRBJ1-5, with no clear D. This CDR3 has 16 residues. Trimming took off 5 bases at V and 0 bases at J, with 14 bases between the two ends. Germline assignment: CDR1 SGHVS and CDR2 FQNEAQ. CDR3 DNA sequence: TGTGCCAGCAGCCATGGGAGGGCAGATAGCAATCAGCCCCAGCATTTT. This translates into CASSHGRADSNQPQHF.

J is TRBJ2-1 and V is TRBV6-4; 7 bases agree with TRBD2. From germline, CDR1 is MRHNA and CDR2 SNTAGT. The CDR3 covers 13 residues. Trimming removed 5 bases from V and 3 bases from J; junction bases left unmatched: 1. The CDR3 loop reads CASSSGVYNEQFF. The CDR3 region has the DNA TGTGCCAGCAGTAGCGGGGTCTACAATGAGCAGTTCTTC.

Judged by abundance, this clone is medium-sized. The rearrangement joins TRBV5-1 to TRBJ2-2; D might be TRBD1 (8 bases). The CDR3 runs to 15 residues. Germline V gene sequence: CDR1 SGHRS, CDR2 YFSETQ. The V end lost 4 bases, the J end lost 6 bases, and 16 bases lay between the germline ends. This chain's CDR3 is CASSLGQGGAGELFF. As DNA, the CDR3 is TGCGCCAGCAGCCTCGGACAGGGAGGGGCCGGGGAGCTGTTTTTT.

The chain links TRBV5-1 to TRBJ1-1; tentatively, D is TRBD1 (6 bases). The germline CDR1 and CDR2 sequences are SGHRS and YFSETQ. This CDR3 is 19 amino acids long. V lost 3 bases and J 0 bases, leaving 24 bases between the germline ends. CDR3 loop: CASSSPVGGAVAMNTEAFF. CDR3 nucleotide sequence: TGCGCCAGCAGCTCCCCCGTGGGGGGGGCAGTTGCTATGAACACTGAAGCTTTCTTT.

This clone has just a few counts. The CDR3 loop is CASSQVPQRFRRVVVQFF. Here the CDR3 DNA reads TGTGCCAGCAGCCAAGTACCCCAAAGATTCCGCAGGGTTGTGGTTCAGTTCTTC. The rearrangement uses TRBV3-1 (or the pseudogene TRBV3-2) and TRBJ2-1; D might be TRBD1 (5 bases). Looked up from germline, CDR1 is LGHDT and CDR2 is YNNKEL (reference sequence). The CDR3 sequence is 18 residues long. V dropped 1 base and J dropped 13 bases, with 29 bases sitting between them.

The CDR3 bases are TGTGCCAGCAGCCCAGGGGGCCTAGCGGGAGACAATGAGCAGTTCTTC. Translation gives CASSPGGLAGDNEQFF. The chain uses TRBV5-4 and TRBJ2-1; 10 nucleotides line up with TRBD2. The CDR3 is made up of 16 amino acids. Unmatched junction bases numbered 9, after V lost 4 bases and J lost 5 bases. CDR1 and CDR2 from the germline V gene are SGHNT and YYREEE (reference sequence).

This clone was recorded once. The CDR3 protein is CAWSATGNLNEQYF. The CDR3 DNA follows: TGTGCCTGGAGTGCAACAGGGAACCTAAACGAGCAGTACTTC. V gene TRBV30 combines with J gene TRBJ2-7; D might be TRBD1 (6 bases). Between the trimmed V and J ends, which lost 1 base and 5 bases, there was a span of 15 bases. The CDR3 has 14 amino acids. Germline CDR1 reads GTSNPN; CDR2 reads SVGIG (reference sequence).

In its sample, this clone was seen a few times. V is TRBV2 and J is TRBJ2-7; 9 nucleotides align to TRBD1. The V segment lost 1 base and the J segment 3 bases; nucleotides outside the gene matches: 4. CDR1 is SNHLY and CDR2 is FYNNEI in the germline V gene. The CDR3 has 15 amino acids. The chain's CDR3 is CASSEVGQGGYEQYF. The CDR3 DNA reads TGTGCCAGCAGTGAAGTGGGACAGGGTGGCTACGAGCAGTACTTC. Full variable domain (outside the CDR3, taken from reference TRBV2 and TRBJ2-7): EPEVTQTPSHQVTQMGQEVILRCVPISNHLYFYWYRQILGQKVEFLVSFYNNEISEKSEIFDDQFSVERPDGSNFTLKIRSTKLEDSAMYFCASSEVGQGGYEQYFGPGTRLTVT.

The chain carries TRBV18 and TRBJ2-7, with TRBD2 as a possible D gene (6 bases). The V end lost 3 bases, the J end lost 6 bases, and 12 bases lay between the germline ends. CDR3 length: 13 residues. In germline, CDR1 is KGHSH, CDR2 LQKENI. The CDR3 here is CASSPIRGIEQYF. The DNA of the CDR3 is TGTGCCAGCTCACCGATCCGGGGGATCGAGCAGTACTTC. Using reference TRBV18 and TRBJ2-7 for the parts outside the CDR3, the full variable domain is NAGVMQNPRHLVRRRGQEARLRCSPMKGHSHVYWYRQLPEEGLKFMVYLQKENIIDESGMPKERFSAEFPKEGPSILRIQQVVRGDSAAYFCASSPIRGIEQYFGPGTRLTVT.

With respect to this clone: The sample carries other DNA sequences with the same CDR3. The J gene is TRBJ1-2, the V gene TRBV11-2; TRBD1 aligns across 8 bases. The CDR3 loop spans 13 amino acids. Germline CDR1 is SGHAT and CDR2 is FQNNGV. Trimming took 1 base from V and 5 from J; bases not matched to a gene: 0. The CDR3 loop is CASSLGTGYGYTF. As DNA, the CDR3 is TGTGCCAGCAGCTTAGGGACAGGGTATGGCTACACCTTC.

The chain joins TRBV5-8 to TRBJ1-2; 9 positions match TRBD1. J was trimmed by 7 bases and V by 1 base; bases with no gene match: 5. The CDR3 runs to 14 residues. Germline-derived CDR1 and CDR2 are SGHTS and YDEGEE. Here the CDR3 reads CASSLFATGGGYTF. In DNA, the CDR3 is TGTGCCAGCAGCTTGTTCGCGACAGGGGGTGGCTACACCTTC.

This rearrangement joins TRBV3-1 (or the pseudogene TRBV3-2) to TRBJ2-7; 8 nucleotides align to TRBD2. Trimming cost V 2 bases and J 2 bases; bases outside gene matches: 14. The CDR3 loop spans 18 amino acids. Germline V CDR1 and CDR2: LGHDT, YNNKEL (reference sequence). The CDR3 loop reads CASSQRGFGSGSPYEQYF. CDR3 in DNA: TGTGCCAGCAGCCAAAGAGGATTTGGGAGCGGGAGCCCCTACGAGCAGTACTTC.

This rearrangement joins TRBV28 to TRBJ1-6; 7 bases fit TRBD1. Germline V gives CDR1 MDHEN, CDR2 SYDVKM. This CDR3 contains 14 residues. V dropped 8 bases and J dropped 7; count of bases not matched to a gene: 8. The CDR3 is CASAPGGSNSPLHF. CDR3 in DNA: TGTGCCAGCGCCCCAGGGGGGAGCAATTCACCCCTCCACTTT.

The J gene is TRBJ2-5, the V gene TRBV7-2; 7 nucleotides align to TRBD2. This CDR3 contains 16 residues. V shed 1 base, J shed 4 bases, and the junction held 9 bases outside the gene matches. The V gene's germline CDR1 is SGHTA and CDR2 FQGNSA. This chain's CDR3 is CASSLDGGGVRETQYF. The CDR3 nucleotides read TGTGCCAGCAGCTTAGATGGGGGAGGGGTAAGAGAGACCCAGTACTTC. The full variable domain, completed using reference TRBV7-2 and TRBJ2-5, is GAGVSQSPSNKVTEKGKDVELRCDPISGHTALYWYRQSLGQGLEFLIYFQGNSAPDKSGLPSDRFSAERTGGSVSTLTIQRTQQEDSAVYLCASSLDGGGVRETQYFGPGTRLLVL.

The chain employs TRBV3-1 (or the pseudogene TRBV3-2) and TRBJ2-1; possible D gene TRBD2, 5 bases. Deletions cut 4 bases from V and 8 bases from J, with 24 bases between. The CDR3 has 17 residues. Germline CDR1 is LGHDT and CDR2 is YNNKEL (reference sequence). CDR3 DNA sequence: TGTGCCAGCAGCCTTCGGGGATCGGACTCCCCTGGGGATGAGCAGTTCTTC. Translated: CASSLRGSDSPGDEQFF.

This rearrangement joins TRBV27 to TRBJ2-3; 8 nucleotides line up with TRBD2. The germline CDR1 and CDR2 sequences are MNHEY and SMNVEV (reference sequence). The CDR3 covers 20 residues. V shed 5 bases and J 0 bases; nucleotides not matched to a gene: 19. The CDR3 DNA sequence: TGTGCCAGCAGTGCCGTTAGTAGTTGGCGGGGGGTCTCTAGCACAGATACGCAGTATTTT. It yields the protein CASSAVSSWRGVSSTDTQYF.

The chain is built from TRBV7-2 and TRBJ1-4, with 9 bases matching TRBD1. The length of the CDR3 is 16 residues. Germline lookup yields CDR1 SGHTA and CDR2 FQGNSA. The ends lost 1 base at V and 3 bases at J; junction bases unmatched: 3. CDR3 bases: TGTGCCAGCAGCTTAGGGGACAGGGTTGCTAATGAAAAACTGTTTTTT. This translates into CASSLGDRVANEKLFF.

Written as DNA, the CDR3 is TGTGCCAGCAGCGTAGCAGGGTCGGATGAAAAACTGTTTTTT. Amino acid sequence: CASSVAGSDEKLFF. The V and J genes are TRBV9 and TRBJ1-4; D possibly corresponds to TRBD1 (5 bases). The V gene's germline CDR1 is SGDLS and CDR2 YYNGEE. The CDR3 covers 14 residues. V was clipped by 0 bases and J by 6 bases, with 9 bases between them.

The chain has TRBV13 and TRBJ1-2; 7 bases line up with TRBD1. V lost 5 bases and J lost 4; bases outside the gene matches: 7. CDR1 PRHDT and CDR2 FYEKMQ come from the germline V gene (reference sequence). The CDR3 length is 14 residues. CDR3 loop: CASSAPGQFYGYTF. Written as DNA, the CDR3 is TGTGCCAGCAGCGCCCCGGGACAGTTCTATGGCTACACCTTC. The full variable domain, completed using reference TRBV13 and TRBJ1-2, is AAGVIQSPRHLIKEKRETATLKCYPIPRHDTVYWYQQGPGQDPQFLISFYEKMQSDKGSIPDRFSAQQFSDYHSELNMSSLELGDSALYFCASSAPGQFYGYTFGSGTRLTVV.

The chain uses TRBV10-3 and TRBJ2-5; 10 bases fit TRBD2. V dropped 0 bases and J dropped 7; count of bases not matched to a gene: 14. CDR1 and CDR2 from the germline V gene are ENHRY and SYGVKD. The CDR3 sequence is 18 residues long. The CDR3, as DNA: TGTGCCATCAGTGAGTCGAGAGGCAGCGGGAGGGCCATGGGGACCCAGTACTTC. This sequence encodes CAISESRGSGRAMGTQYF.

The CDR3 coding sequence is TGCGCCAGCAGCTTGGGGGACTCGAGGCACGAGCAGTACTTC. Translation gives CASSLGDSRHEQYF. The chain couples TRBV5-1 to TRBJ2-7; D may be TRBD2 (6 bases). The CDR3 is made up of 14 amino acids. The germline CDR1 and CDR2 sequences are SGHRS and YFSETQ. V lost 0 bases and J lost 5, with 12 bases in between.

As regards this clone: The junction differs from germline at one of its ends, possibly a read error. The chain combines TRBV18 with TRBJ2-7; 14 bases line up with TRBD2. CDR1 is KGHSH, CDR2 LQKENI, per germline. This CDR3 has 14 amino acids. The DNA of the CDR3 is TGTGCCAGCTCCCCAGGGACTAGCGGGAGTCAAAGGGACTTC. Translated: CASSPGTSGSQRDF.

This rearrangement joins TRBV6-1 to TRBJ2-7; TRBD1 matches at 8 bases. Germline V lookup: CDR1 MNHNS, CDR2 SASEGT. The length of the CDR3 is 15 residues. The ends lost 3 bases at V and 2 bases at J; junction bases unmatched: 6. The CDR3 loop reads CASSDPSQGAYEQYF. The CDR3 bases are TGTGCCAGCAGTGACCCCTCACAGGGGGCCTACGAGCAGTACTTC.